Listed here is a single T cell receptor beta chain. The antigen is not known. These data are taken from a study of blood T cell dynamics during melanoma immunotherapy. For the study at large: Patients with metastatic melanoma got pembrolizumab or nivolumab-ipilimumab as first-line care.

Trimming removed 10 bases at V and 11 bases at J, with 17 bases between. The CDR3 runs to 11 residues. The germline CDR1 and CDR2 sequences are LNHDA and SQIVND (reference sequence). Study conclusions and caveats: The most clonal sorted CD8+ subset, immune-effector cells, was closest to cell-free DNA CDR3 sequences. It remained unknown if the driving T cell clones were melanoma-specific.

Generated by immunoSEQ multiplex PCR, the TCRdb table keeps only in-frame clones and is missing some. The table has over 10,000 clones, about 92% seen once; the top ten hold roughly 0.17%. Time point: pre-treatment baseline. Sampling occurred pretreatment (T0) and at week 3 (W3), after cycle one of checkpoint blockade. The receptor was isolated from a human donor with melanoma. This sample comprised effector memory CD8+ T cells from blood, obtained from a patient treated with checkpoint blockade. The J gene is TRBJ1-1, the V gene TRBV19, with D uncertain. The CDR3 spells CATVIGIGAFF. The CDR3 DNA follows: TGTGCCACCGTCATCGGGATTGGCGCTTTCTTT.